A single T cell receptor beta chain is shown here with its context. Its antigen has not been determined. The record has no base qualities; no much larger clone is one base away. The sample belongs to a study of OX40 agonist ivuxolimab in advanced cancers. Some background on the complete study: Ivuxolimab was a fully human IgG2 agonistic monoclonal antibody targeting the costimulatory receptor OX40 (CD134). Intravenous ivuxolimab was administered to patients every 2 weeks at six dose levels: 0.01, 0.1, 0.3, 1.5, 3 and 10 mg/kg. Among the approximately 50 dose-escalation patients, about 20 had hepatocellular carcinoma, about 15 melanoma, 9 renal cell carcinoma and 9 head and neck cancer. Patients were allowed to have had prior anti-PD-1, anti-PD-L1 or anti-CTLA-4 therapy, and approximately 41% of the dose-escalation patients had previously received checkpoint inhibitors. The purpose of peripheral TCRbeta sequencing was to test whether ivuxolimab changed TCR sequence diversity and led to clonal T-cell expansion. In the dose-escalation cohort, 75% to 85% of patients were male, and the mean age was roughly 56 years with a range of roughly 20 to 79. The paper describes the monotherapy dose-escalation part (N = 52 patients) of the phase I trial of ivuxolimab. Partial responses were achieved by three dose-escalation patients, of whom one had hepatocellular carcinoma and two had cutaneous melanoma.

Measured from the cysteine to the phenylalanine, the CDR3 is 13 residues long. The kept DNA is CDR3 alone, 39 bases in frame from the first base. The trial excluded patients who had a history of autoimmune disease or who were on systemic immunosuppression. Peripheral blood for TCR sequencing was collected from all dose cohorts at baseline, on cycle 4 day 1, and on cycle 7 day 1. Samples came from an open-label, multicenter, first-in-human phase I dose-escalation trial of ivuxolimab. Adults with locally advanced or metastatic melanoma, renal cell, hepatocellular, or head and neck squamous cell carcinoma were enrolled in the trial. CD4+ and CD8+ T cells were sorted separately from peripheral blood before TCR sequencing. To sequence the TCRbeta CDR3 region, genomic DNA was isolated from the sorted cells. The immunoSEQ Assay was used for sequencing of TCRbeta CDR3 regions. In TCRdb, the immuneACCESS table is reduced to in-frame sequences with V and J assigned. These tables do not hold every clone; where another copy was compared, an unresolved V gene accounts for under half, and the others remain unexplained. Within this sample are about 68,000 clones, with 83% of them counted one time only. Together, the top ten hold 1.4% of the sample.

Study-wide conclusions, independent of this receptor: After ivuxolimab, CD8+ T cells had more expanded clones than CD4+ T cells on average. In the 0.1-3.0 mg/kg groups, partial responders had among the lowest normalized peripheral clonal expansion, particularly in CD8+ T cells. At doses of 0.1 to 3.0 mg/kg, clonal expansion of both CD4+ and CD8+ T cells in blood was seen between baseline and week 6. Antigen specificity was not determined for the clonally expanded peripheral T cells. Low levels of normalized T-cell clonal expansion were also seen in some nonresponding patients.

This specimen was CD4+ or CD8+ T cells sorted from blood, taken in a trial of the OX40 agonist ivuxolimab. This sequence was found in an adult with an advanced solid tumor such as melanoma, head and neck, liver or kidney cancer. The chain employs TRBV21-1 and TRBJ1-1. TRBV21-1 is a documented pseudogene. The CDR3 is CASSSKVITEAFF. The bases are TGTGCCAGCAGTTCGAAGGTGATCACTGAAGCTTTCTTT.